A selection of T cell receptor beta chains follows, all from one sample in a study of T cells in Graves' hyperthyroidism and ophthalmopathy. TCRdb recomputed calls from the multiplex PCR reads with MiXCR, one row per CDR3 protein. The sample shows over 550,000 distinct CDR3 sequences, over 15% of them seen only once. Sequencing was done on a sample of blood. Every receptor here comes from a woman aged 18-30 years with Graves' hyperthyroidism. CDR3s include the opening cysteine and the closing phenylalanine or tryptophan. Each record gives: J gene, clone size, V gene, CDR3 length, D gene, CDR3 protein, CDR3 DNA. The D gene is left open where the match is weak. Size is stated for part of the rows, as once, few or many counts, or as a class when the clone is expanded.

j_gene: TRBJ1-2; abundance: many; v_gene: TRBV12-3/TRBV12-4; len: 14; d_gene: TRBD1; CDR3aa: CASSPGQGVDGYTF; CDR3nt: TGTGCCAGCAGCCCCGGACAGGGAGTTGATGGCTACACCTTC
j_gene: TRBJ1-1; abundance: NA; v_gene: TRBV6-2/TRBV6-3; len: 15; d_gene: TRBD1; CDR3aa: CASSWAQGVGTEAFF; CDR3nt: TGTGCCAGCAGTTGGGCACAGGGGGTCGGCACTGAAGCTTTCTTT
j_gene: TRBJ2-1; abundance: NA; v_gene: TRBV6-2/TRBV6-3; len: 15; d_gene: TRBD2; CDR3aa: CASSVAGVWYNEQFF; CDR3nt: TGTGCCAGCAGTGTGGCGGGAGTCTGGTACAATGAGCAGTTCTTC
j_gene: TRBJ1-1; abundance: few; v_gene: TRBV7-9; len: 12; d_gene: NA; CDR3aa: CASSLDINEAFF; CDR3nt: TGTGCCAGCAGCTTAGACATTAACGAAGCTTTCTTT
j_gene: TRBJ1-4; abundance: many; v_gene: TRBV18; len: 15; d_gene: NA; CDR3aa: CASSPAPSTNEKLFF; CDR3nt: TGTGCCAGCTCACCCGCCCCCTCAACTAATGAAAAACTGTTTTTT
j_gene: TRBJ1-1; abundance: many; v_gene: TRBV7-2; len: 16; d_gene: NA; CDR3aa: CASSLQPTGLNTEAFF; CDR3nt: TGTGCCAGCAGCTTACAACCAACAGGTTTGAACACTGAAGCTTTCTTT
j_gene: TRBJ1-1; abundance: many; v_gene: TRBV5-6; len: 12; d_gene: NA; CDR3aa: CASSDHRIEAFF; CDR3nt: TGTGCCAGCAGCGATCACAGGATTGAAGCTTTCTTT
j_gene: TRBJ1-4; abundance: many; v_gene: TRBV20-1; len: 13; d_gene: NA; CDR3aa: CSATGIGEEKLFF; CDR3nt: TGCAGTGCTACAGGGATTGGAGAGGAAAAACTGTTTTTT
j_gene: TRBJ1-4; abundance: many; v_gene: TRBV20-1; len: 11; d_gene: NA; CDR3aa: CSAFGGEKLFF; CDR3nt: TGCAGTGCTTTTGGGGGGGAAAAACTGTTTTTT
j_gene: TRBJ2-2; abundance: few; v_gene: TRBV11-2; len: 17; d_gene: TRBD2; CDR3aa: CASSRTSGGRNTGELFF; CDR3nt: TGTGCCAGCAGCCGGACTAGCGGGGGCCGTAACACCGGGGAGCTGTTTTTT
j_gene: TRBJ2-3; abundance: few; v_gene: TRBV3-1; len: 14; d_gene: NA; CDR3aa: CASSQVARPRTQYF; CDR3nt: TGTGCCAGCAGCCAAGTAGCTCGACCCCGTACGCAGTATTTT
j_gene: TRBJ1-4; abundance: NA; v_gene: TRBV29-1; len: 12; d_gene: NA; CDR3aa: CSVRGGDEKLFF; CDR3nt: TGCAGCGTTCGGGGAGGAGATGAAAAACTGTTTTTT
j_gene: TRBJ2-7; abundance: many; v_gene: TRBV2; len: 10; d_gene: NA; CDR3aa: CASSTYEQYF; CDR3nt: TGTGCCAGCAGTACCTACGAGCAGTACTTC
j_gene: TRBJ2-7; abundance: NA; v_gene: TRBV6-1; len: 14; d_gene: TRBD1; CDR3aa: CASSGGQGHYEQYF; CDR3nt: TGTGCCAGCAGTGGCGGACAGGGTCACTACGAGCAGTACTTC
j_gene: TRBJ1-5; abundance: many; v_gene: TRBV20-1; len: 14; d_gene: NA; CDR3aa: CSAKGRLYNQPQHF; CDR3nt: TGCAGTGCTAAAGGCAGACTGTACAATCAGCCCCAGCATTTT
j_gene: TRBJ2-5; abundance: few; v_gene: TRBV9; len: 15; d_gene: NA; CDR3aa: CASSVAIGSGETQYF; CDR3nt: TGTGCCAGCAGCGTAGCAATCGGGAGCGGAGAGACCCAGTACTTC
j_gene: TRBJ1-2; abundance: few; v_gene: TRBV5-1; len: 14; d_gene: NA; CDR3aa: CASSFSTGDDGYTF; CDR3nt: TGCGCCAGCAGCTTCTCCACCGGGGACGATGGCTACACCTTC
j_gene: TRBJ2-5; abundance: few; v_gene: TRBV20-1; len: 13; d_gene: NA; CDR3aa: CSALLEGQETQYF; CDR3nt: TGCAGTGCTCTCCTTGAGGGCCAAGAGACCCAGTACTTC
j_gene: TRBJ1-2; abundance: many; v_gene: TRBV11-3; len: 14; d_gene: NA; CDR3aa: CASSPEPGVDGYTF; CDR3nt: TGTGCCAGCAGCCCGGAGCCCGGGGTTGATGGCTACACCTTC
j_gene: TRBJ2-1; abundance: many; v_gene: TRBV4-1; len: 18; d_gene: NA; CDR3aa: CASSQVDMGLAHYNEQFF; CDR3nt: TGCGCCAGCAGCCAAGTTGACATGGGACTCGCGCACTACAATGAGCAGTTCTTC
j_gene: TRBJ1-5; abundance: many; v_gene: TRBV2; len: 13; d_gene: NA; CDR3aa: CASRREGNQPQHF; CDR3nt: TGTGCCAGCAGGAGGGAGGGAAATCAGCCCCAGCATTTT
j_gene: TRBJ1-5; abundance: many; v_gene: TRBV6-2/TRBV6-3; len: 15; d_gene: NA; CDR3aa: CASSPYRVDNQPQHF; CDR3nt: TGTGCCAGCAGTCCATACAGGGTCGACAATCAGCCCCAGCATTTT
j_gene: TRBJ2-7; abundance: NA; v_gene: TRBV20-1; len: 15; d_gene: TRBD2; CDR3aa: CSATVPNSGSYEQYF; CDR3nt: TGCAGTGCCACCGTCCCGAATAGCGGGAGTTACGAGCAGTACTTC
j_gene: TRBJ1-1; abundance: NA; v_gene: TRBV19; len: 12; d_gene: NA; CDR3aa: CASIDRYTEAFF; CDR3nt: TGTGCCAGTATCGACAGGTACACTGAAGCTTTCTTT
j_gene: TRBJ2-5; abundance: few; v_gene: TRBV2; len: 16; d_gene: NA; CDR3aa: CASIQTLLRAGVSQYF; CDR3nt: TGTGCCAGCATTCAAACCCTCCTCAGGGCAGGGGTGTCCCAGTACTTC
j_gene: TRBJ2-5; abundance: few; v_gene: TRBV7-2; len: 16; d_gene: NA; CDR3aa: CASSSNRAEPLETQYF; CDR3nt: TGTGCCAGCAGCAGTAACCGGGCCGAGCCCCTAGAGACCCAGTACTTC
j_gene: TRBJ2-2; abundance: few; v_gene: TRBV2; len: 13; d_gene: NA; CDR3aa: CASRLLESGELFF; CDR3nt: TGTGCCAGCAGACTTCTAGAGTCCGGGGAGCTGTTTTTT
j_gene: TRBJ2-3; abundance: many; v_gene: TRBV6-6; len: 15; d_gene: NA; CDR3aa: CASSYSTEGTDTQYF; CDR3nt: TGTGCCAGCAGTTACTCGACAGAAGGCACAGATACGCAGTATTTT
j_gene: TRBJ1-1; abundance: many; v_gene: TRBV2; len: 12; d_gene: TRBD1; CDR3aa: CASSGQGTEAFF; CDR3nt: TGTGCCAGCTCGGGACAGGGAACTGAAGCTTTCTTT
j_gene: TRBJ2-2; abundance: NA; v_gene: TRBV12-5; len: 11; d_gene: NA; CDR3aa: CATGAGGELFF; CDR3nt: TGTGCTACCGGCGCGGGCGGGGAGCTGTTTTTT
j_gene: TRBJ1-5; abundance: many; v_gene: TRBV28; len: 13; d_gene: TRBD1; CDR3aa: CASSDRGGQPQHF; CDR3nt: TGTGCCAGCAGCGACAGGGGCGGGCAGCCCCAGCATTTT
j_gene: TRBJ2-1; abundance: many; v_gene: TRBV20-1; len: 12; d_gene: NA; CDR3aa: CSATHGSNEQFF; CDR3nt: TGCAGTGCGACCCACGGGTCAAACGAGCAGTTCTTC
j_gene: TRBJ2-5; abundance: few; v_gene: TRBV18; len: 16; d_gene: NA; CDR3aa: CASSPYDEGDQETQYF; CDR3nt: TGTGCCAGCTCCCCCTATGATGAAGGGGACCAAGAGACCCAGTACTTC
j_gene: TRBJ2-7; abundance: many; v_gene: TRBV2; len: 15; d_gene: TRBD2; CDR3aa: CASSPRSGGGYEQYF; CDR3nt: TGTGCCAGCAGTCCCAGGAGCGGGGGGGGTTACGAGCAGTACTTC
j_gene: TRBJ2-3; abundance: many; v_gene: TRBV20-1; len: 14; d_gene: TRBD2; CDR3aa: CSALAGGSTDTQYF; CDR3nt: TGCAGTGCCCTAGCGGGAGGGAGCACAGATACGCAGTATTTT
j_gene: TRBJ1-6; abundance: NA; v_gene: TRBV4-2; len: 14; d_gene: NA; CDR3aa: CASSQGFVNSPLHF; CDR3nt: TGTGCCAGCAGCCAAGGTTTTGTAAATTCACCCCTCCACTTT
j_gene: TRBJ1-4; abundance: NA; v_gene: TRBV5-1; len: 14; d_gene: TRBD1; CDR3aa: CASSSTGKNEKLFF; CDR3nt: TGCGCCAGCAGCTCGACAGGGAAGAATGAAAAACTGTTTTTT
j_gene: TRBJ1-5; abundance: NA; v_gene: TRBV28; len: 14; d_gene: NA; CDR3aa: CASSLAPSNQPQHF; CDR3nt: TGTGCCAGCAGTTTAGCACCGAGCAATCAGCCCCAGCATTTT
j_gene: TRBJ2-1; abundance: many; v_gene: TRBV20-1; len: 13; d_gene: NA; CDR3aa: CSATRTGYYEQFF; CDR3nt: TGCAGTGCTACTCGAACTGGTTACTATGAGCAGTTCTTC
j_gene: TRBJ1-1; abundance: many; v_gene: TRBV7-8; len: 13; d_gene: TRBD1; CDR3aa: CASSLRGPAEAFF; CDR3nt: TGTGCCAGCAGCTTAAGGGGGCCGGCTGAAGCTTTCTTT
j_gene: TRBJ1-1; abundance: many; v_gene: TRBV11-2; len: 13; d_gene: NA; CDR3aa: CASTKPGDTEAFF; CDR3nt: TGTGCCAGCACCAAGCCGGGGGACACTGAAGCTTTCTTT
j_gene: TRBJ2-7; abundance: NA; v_gene: TRBV20-1; len: 13; d_gene: TRBD2; CDR3aa: CSAPQRGIYEQYF; CDR3nt: TGCAGTGCCCCGCAGCGGGGGATCTACGAGCAGTACTTC
j_gene: TRBJ2-6; abundance: NA; v_gene: TRBV30; len: 17; d_gene: NA; CDR3aa: CAWGPRQFEPGANVLTF; CDR3nt: TGTGCCTGGGGTCCCCGGCAATTTGAACCCGGGGCCAACGTCCTGACTTTC